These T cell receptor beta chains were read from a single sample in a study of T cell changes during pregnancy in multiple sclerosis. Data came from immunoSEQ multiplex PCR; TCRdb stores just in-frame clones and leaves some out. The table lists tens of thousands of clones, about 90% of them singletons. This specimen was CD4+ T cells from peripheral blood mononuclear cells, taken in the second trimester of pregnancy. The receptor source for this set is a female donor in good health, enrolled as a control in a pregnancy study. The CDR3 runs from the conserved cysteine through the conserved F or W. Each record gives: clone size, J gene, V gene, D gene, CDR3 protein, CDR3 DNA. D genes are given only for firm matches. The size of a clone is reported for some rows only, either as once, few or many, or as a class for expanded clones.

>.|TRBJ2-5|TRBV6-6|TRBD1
CASSYKGQAQETQYF
TGTGCCAGCAGTTACAAGGGACAGGCCCAAGAGACCCAGTACTTC
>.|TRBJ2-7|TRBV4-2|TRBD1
CASSDPGQTYEQYF
TGTGCCAGCAGCGACCCGGGACAGACCTACGAGCAGTACTTC
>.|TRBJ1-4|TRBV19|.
CASSKNSGEKLFF
TGTGCCAGTAGTAAAAACAGCGGCGAAAAACTGTTTTTT
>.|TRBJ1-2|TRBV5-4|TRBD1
CASSPDRANYGYTF
TGTGCCAGCAGCCCGGACAGGGCTAACTATGGCTACACCTTC
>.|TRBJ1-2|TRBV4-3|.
CASSQEIGSAYYGYTF
TGCGCCAGCAGCCAAGAAATCGGCAGCGCCTACTATGGCTACACCTTC
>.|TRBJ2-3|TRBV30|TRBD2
CAWTTGLAGGRTDTQYF
TGTGCCTGGACTACGGGACTAGCGGGGGGGCGGACAGATACGCAGTATTTT
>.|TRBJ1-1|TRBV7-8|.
CASSFPLSRTEAFF
TGTGCCAGCAGCTTCCCGTTGTCTAGGACTGAAGCTTTCTTT
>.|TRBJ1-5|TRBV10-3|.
CAIRRSSNQPQHF
TGTGCCATCAGAAGGAGTAGCAATCAGCCCCAGCATTTT
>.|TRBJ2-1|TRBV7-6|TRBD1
CASSFDDRGREQFF
TGTGCCAGCAGCTTTGATGACAGGGGCAGGGAGCAGTTCTTC
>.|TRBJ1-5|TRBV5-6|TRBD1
CASSLAPDRGGNQPQHF
TGTGCCAGCAGCTTGGCCCCCGACAGGGGCGGCAATCAGCCCCAGCATTTT
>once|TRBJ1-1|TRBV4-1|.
CASSQPTGTEAFF
TGCGCCAGCAGCCAACCTACGGGCACTGAAGCTTTCTTT
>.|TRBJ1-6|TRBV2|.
CASSDSRQVLGSPLHF
TGTGCCAGCAGTGACTCCCGACAGGTCCTGGGTTCACCCCTCCACTTT
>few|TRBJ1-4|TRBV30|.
CAWRTQGGGLFF
TGTGCCTGGAGGACCCAAGGAGGAGGGCTGTTTTTT
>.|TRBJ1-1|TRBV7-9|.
CASSPRATEAFF
TGTGCCAGCAGCCCCAGGGCCACAGAAGCTTTCTTT
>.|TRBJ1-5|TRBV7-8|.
CASRPGPPTYSNQPQHF
TGTGCCAGCAGACCGGGTCCTCCCACTTATAGCAATCAGCCCCAGCATTTT
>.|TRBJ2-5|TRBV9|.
CASSVGGSQETQYF
TGTGCCAGCAGCGTAGGTGGCAGTCAAGAGACCCAGTACTTC
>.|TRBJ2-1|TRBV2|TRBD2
CASKRGEHNEQFF
TGTGCCAGCAAGCGGGGGGAACACAATGAGCAGTTCTTC
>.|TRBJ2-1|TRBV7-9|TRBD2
CALAGGSYNEQFF
TGTGCCCTAGCGGGGGGCTCCTACAATGAGCAGTTCTTC
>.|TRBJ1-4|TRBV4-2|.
CASSQESGEKLFF
TGTGCCAGCAGCCAAGAATCCGGGGAAAAACTGTTTTTT
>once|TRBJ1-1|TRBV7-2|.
CASSQRLSAFF
TGTGCCAGCAGCCAGCGTCTCTCAGCTTTCTTT
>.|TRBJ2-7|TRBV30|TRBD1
CAWTRRQGALKEQYF
TGTGCCTGGACCAGGAGACAGGGGGCCCTCAAGGAGCAGTACTTC
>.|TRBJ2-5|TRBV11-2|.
CASSSSGLPWGTQYF
TGTGCCAGCAGCTCCTCGGGACTCCCGTGGGGGACCCAGTACTTC
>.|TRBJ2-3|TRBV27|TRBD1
CASSFEGASTDTQYF
TGTGCCAGCAGTTTTGAGGGGGCAAGCACAGATACGCAGTATTTT
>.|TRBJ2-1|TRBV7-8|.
CASSRRRQARNSNEQFF
TGTGCCAGCAGCCGCCGCCGACAGGCACGGAACTCCAATGAGCAGTTCTTC
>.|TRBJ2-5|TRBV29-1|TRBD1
CSGGQGAGETQYF
TGCAGCGGCGGACAGGGGGCAGGGGAGACCCAGTACTTC
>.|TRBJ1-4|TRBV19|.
CASTSQPTWNEKLFF
TGTGCCAGTACGTCTCAACCCACATGGAATGAAAAACTGTTTTTT
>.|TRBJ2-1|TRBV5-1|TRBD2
CASSLAGGPVYNEQFF
TGCGCCAGCAGCTTAGCGGGGGGGCCTGTCTACAATGAGCAGTTCTTC
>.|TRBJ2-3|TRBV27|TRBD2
CASSFKRGRGADTQYF
TGTGCCAGCAGTTTCAAGCGGGGGCGGGGGGCAGATACGCAGTATTTT
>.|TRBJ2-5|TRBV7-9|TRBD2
CASSMGLANTQETQYF
TGTGCCAGCAGCATGGGACTAGCGAACACACAAGAGACCCAGTACTTC